This entry is about one T cell receptor beta chain. Its cognate antigen has yet to be identified. This sample is part of a study of monozygotic twins with inflammatory bowel disease (dated by TCRdb to between 2017 and 2020). For the study in its entirety: In total, some 30 monozygotic twin pairs made up the full study: 19 Danish pairs, all IBD-discordant, plus nine German pairs, of which four were IBD-concordant and five were IBD-discordant. Each individual had, on average, about 151 000 unique TCRalpha sequences and 181 000 unique TCRbeta sequences available for analysis. Within discordant pairs, disease-associated traits were sought mainly by comparing IBD patients with their genetically identical healthy co-twins.

Broad study findings and their caveats: Distinction between different T cell subtypes could not be achieved in the analysis. No single strong signal or clonotype linked to IBD turned up in the results, so the idea that one exists was not supported. Concordant and discordant twins showed no difference in repertoire similarity, possibly because of limited statistical power. Compared with healthy twins, IBD patients shared fewer clonotypes with other individuals, and the difference was most pronounced in patients with signs of disease activity. IBD patients had lower TCRbeta repertoire diversity, measured by the inverse Simpson index, than their healthy co-twins. Differing immunosuppressive treatments among patients may have added background noise and inter-individual variability to the repertoires.

From each donor, a 2.5 ml peripheral blood sample was drawn into PAXgene tubes and stored at -80 degrees C. Without any T cell sorting, total RNA was extracted from whole blood using the PAXgene blood miRNA kit on an automated QIAcube. Peripheral blood from monozygotic twin pairs who were concordant or discordant for inflammatory bowel disease underwent deep TCRalpha and TCRbeta repertoire profiling using unique molecular barcoding. Smoking habits were recorded for all twin pairs, and each individual was classified as a current, former or never smoker. Counted from cysteine to phenylalanine, this CDR3 has 15 amino acids. The entry carries no DNA sequence. The method behind the library was 5' RACE. For each TCR library, approximately 3,700 ng of total RNA was used. For each sample, cDNA was synthesized in eight separate reactions using SMARTScribe reverse transcriptase. During cDNA synthesis, unique molecular identifiers containing a 6-nucleotide sample barcode were introduced by template switching. Amplification of TCRalpha and TCRbeta cDNA involved two nested PCRs of approximately 16 and 10 cycles, and each PCR was followed by bead purification. Before amplification, cDNA was treated with uracil DNA-glycosylase and purified using the QIAquick PCR purification kit. In the second PCR, Illumina TruSeq-compatible adapters and sample-specific barcodes were added. TapeStation and Qubit were used to check library quality and concentration, and 4 to 6.5 ng of each library went into the pool. Pooled libraries were sequenced on an Illumina HiSeq2500 single-index Rapid Run with 2 x 100 bp reads and custom sequencing primers. In the paper's pipeline: MiGEC version 1.2.6 was used for UMI-based consensus assembly, which corrected PCR and sequencing errors. V(D)J alignment, clonotype assembly and CDR3 extraction were performed with MiXCR version 2.1.1. Normalisation of gene usage, clonotype sharing and MAIT/NKT TCR abundance was achieved by analysing the top 1000, 10 000 and 20 000 clonotypes per sample. After downsampling to 27 000 UMIs, diversity was calculated as the inverse Simpson index using the vegan R package. Paired Mann-Whitney U tests were applied to discordant twin pairs, and Benjamini-Hochberg correction was used for multiple testing. TCRdb reprocessed the reads and assigns one entry to each CDR3 protein sequence, leaving out DNA. The V and J calls were not made by the authors but by TCRdb's processing. The sample table gives 300,000 to 400,000 distinct CDR3 sequences. The top ten clones comprise 2% to 2.5% of the sample.

This sequence originates from a human donor with ulcerative colitis or Crohn's disease, or a healthy co-twin of an affected twin (not recorded which). The chain joins TRBV12-3 or TRBV12-4 to TRBJ1-5; with no DNA, the TCRdb D assignment of TRBD1 cannot be verified. Sequenced input: blood. The CDR3 region has the sequence CASTRQENSNQPQHF.